This is a list of T cell receptor beta chains from one sample in a study of Ad26.COV2.S vaccination and SARS-CoV-2 variants. The data were produced by immunoSEQ multiplex PCR, yet TCRdb's version contains in-frame clones alone and is incomplete. Of some 350,000 clones listed, roughly 94% are singletons. Sequences were derived from peripheral blood, sampled after recovery from COVID-19. The source is a human donor who had recovered from COVID-19. Both conserved end residues are part of each CDR3. The order of the fields is V gene, clone size, J gene, D gene, CDR3 protein, CDR3 DNA. A D gene is named only where the DNA matches it firmly. Size is stated for part of the rows, as once, few or many counts, or as a class when the clone is expanded.

>TRBV6-2/TRBV6-3|-|TRBJ2-7|-
CASSYSVSSYEQYF
TGTGCCAGCAGTTACTCGGTCTCCTCTTACGAGCAGTACTTC
>TRBV20-1|few|TRBJ1-5|-
CSASARGYQPQHF
TGCAGTGCTAGTGCCAGGGGTTATCAGCCCCAGCATTTT
>TRBV19|-|TRBJ1-4|TRBD1
CASSTRQGPNEKLFF
TGTGCCAGTAGTACGCGACAGGGCCCTAATGAAAAACTGTTTTTT
>TRBV11-3|-|TRBJ2-3|-
CAPGRNRASTDTQYF
TGTGCCCCTGGACGTAACAGAGCTAGCACAGATACGCAGTATTTT
>TRBV7-8|few|TRBJ1-3|-
CASSLTTGSGNTIYF
TGTGCCAGCAGCTTAACCACAGGGTCGGGAAACACCATATATTTT
>TRBV6-5|-|TRBJ1-3|-
CASSYVRAGNTIYF
TGTGCCAGCAGTTACGTCAGGGCTGGAAACACCATATATTTT
>TRBV19|-|TRBJ1-2|-
CATALGATNYGYTF
TGTGCCACCGCGCTCGGGGCGACGAACTATGGCTACACCTTC
>TRBV19|once|TRBJ2-4|-
CASSIWDPRAKNIQYF
TGTGCCAGTAGTATCTGGGACCCCAGAGCCAAAAACATTCAGTACTTC
>TRBV4-3|-|TRBJ2-3|TRBD1
CASSQDVQGNSDTQYF
TGCGCCAGCAGCCAAGATGTACAGGGGAATTCAGATACGCAGTATTTT
>TRBV7-9|-|TRBJ2-7|-
CASSSDTAVYEQYF
TGTGCCAGCAGCTCGGACACGGCGGTCTACGAGCAGTACTTC
>TRBV24-1|few|TRBJ1-5|TRBD1
CATSVRGQGGFQPQHF
TGTGCCACCAGTGTAAGGGGACAGGGGGGATTCCAGCCCCAGCATTTT
>TRBV27|-|TRBJ2-6|TRBD1
CASSLAGTGGYGANVLTF
TGTGCCAGCAGTTTAGCCGGGACAGGGGGCTATGGGGCCAACGTCCTGACTTTC